This is a list of T cell receptor beta chains from one sample in a study of cytomegalovirus exposure and HLA in healthy donors. Method: immunoSEQ multiplex PCR; TCRdb's copy keeps in-frame clones and lacks some. The sample includes 120,000 or so clones, about three quarters seen only once; the top ten take around 2.9%. The sample taken for sequencing was PBMCs. The receptors derive from a woman aged 55-70 years in good health and CMV-seropositive. CDR3s include the opening cysteine and the closing phenylalanine or tryptophan. The D gene is left open where the match is weak. Size is omitted from some rows. Given values are once, few, many or a class for expanded clones.

clone_size j_call d_call v_call cdr3_aa cdr3_nt
. TRBJ1-1 TRBD1 TRBV5-1 CASSLTGAVTEAFF TGCGCCAGCAGCTTAACAGGGGCTGTCACTGAAGCTTTCTTT
. TRBJ2-7 . TRBV4-1 CASSQAEGRDEQYF TGCGCCAGCAGCCAAGCGGAGGGCCGCGACGAGCAGTACTTC
. TRBJ2-3 . TRBV2 CASSEILSTDTQYF TGTGCCAGCAGTGAGATTCTAAGCACAGATACGCAGTATTTT
. TRBJ2-2 TRBD2 TRBV18 CASSRSLAELTGELFF TGTGCCAGCTCACGGTCCCTAGCGGAACTCACCGGGGAGCTGTTTTTT
. TRBJ1-5 TRBD1 TRBV7-9 CSSSTGTGYQPQHF TGTTCCAGCAGCACCGGGACAGGGTATCAGCCCCAGCATTTT
. TRBJ2-6 . TRBV5-1 CASSLIQAGANVLTF TGCGCCAGCAGCTTGATCCAGGCTGGGGCCAACGTCCTGACTTTC
. TRBJ2-5 . TRBV4-2 CASSLKRPTGIQETQYF TGTGCCAGCAGCCTCAAGCGACCTACAGGGATACAAGAGACCCAGTACTTC
. TRBJ2-5 TRBD2 TRBV14 CASSKLAGGPRTQETQYF TGTGCCAGCAGCAAACTAGCGGGAGGACCCCGAACCCAAGAGACCCAGTACTTC
. TRBJ2-3 . TRBV4-1 CASSPLELAGDTQYF TGCGCCAGCAGCCCTCTTGAACTAGCAGGGGATACGCAGTATTTT
few TRBJ2-6 . TRBV19 CASSIVLRQAGANVLTF TGTGCCAGTAGTATAGTCTTACGACAGGCTGGGGCCAACGTCCTGACTTTC
. TRBJ1-6 . TRBV6-5 CASRLGGGLNSPLHF TGTGCCAGCAGGTTGGGCGGCGGGCTAAACTCACCCCTCCACTTT
. TRBJ2-7 TRBD2 TRBV7-9 CASSLRGGLAGNNYEQYF TGTGCCAGCAGCTTAAGGGGGGGACTAGCGGGGAACAACTACGAGCAGTACTTC
once TRBJ1-5 . TRBV6-5 CATTPGPGRQPQHF TGTGCCACCACACCCGGCCCGGGAAGGCAGCCCCAGCATTTT
. TRBJ2-5 . TRBV18 CASSQGGLETQYF TGTGCCAGCTCCCAAGGCGGGTTGGAGACCCAGTACTTC
. TRBJ1-1 TRBD1 TRBV6-1 CASSEPGTGRTEAFF TGTGCCAGCAGTGAACCCGGGACAGGGAGGACTGAAGCTTTCTTT
. TRBJ2-1 TRBD2 TRBV14 CASSQATSGRRFF TGTGCCAGCAGCCAAGCGACTAGCGGGAGACGGTTCTTC
. TRBJ1-5 . TRBV10-3 CAISEGQSPNQPQHF TGTGCCATCAGTGAGGGACAGAGCCCCAATCAGCCCCAGCATTTT
few TRBJ2-7 TRBD2 TRBV4-1 CASSRGLAGSYEQYF TGCGCCAGCAGCCGAGGACTAGCGGGGTCCTACGAGCAGTACTTC
. TRBJ2-7 . TRBV6-6 CASQPDRGEQYF TGTGCCAGCCAACCGGACCGGGGGGAGCAGTACTTC
. TRBJ2-7 . TRBV7-6 CASSLGLRDYEQYF TGTGCCAGCAGCTTAGGTCTGCGGGACTACGAGCAGTACTTC
. TRBJ2-6 TRBD1 TRBV7-9 CSSSLLNRGSSGANVLTF TGTTCCAGCAGCTTACTCAACAGGGGTAGCTCTGGGGCCAACGTCCTGACTTTC
few TRBJ2-5 . TRBV5-1 CASSYDYLQETQYF TGCGCCAGCAGCTACGACTACCTTCAAGAGACCCAGTACTTC
few TRBJ1-4 . TRBV7-7 CASSFGGPGVEKLFF TGTGCTAGCAGCTTTGGGGGCCCGGGCGTTGAAAAACTGTTTTTT
few TRBJ1-6 . TRBV28 CAVNSVEGNSPLHF TGTGCCGTCAACTCGGTGGAGGGTAATTCACCCCTCCACTTT
. TRBJ2-1 . TRBV6-1 CASTRPFEEQFF TGTGCCAGCACTAGACCTTTCGAGGAGCAGTTCTTC
. TRBJ1-2 TRBD1 TRBV5-6 CASSRYGTDYGYTF TGTGCCAGCAGCCGATACGGGACAGACTATGGCTACACCTTC
. TRBJ1-1 . TRBV9 CASSVDLQENTEAFF TGTGCCAGCAGCGTAGATTTACAAGAGAACACTGAAGCTTTCTTT
few TRBJ1-1 . TRBV7-9 CASSLGGMNTEAFF TGTGCCAGCAGCTTAGGAGGAATGAACACTGAAGCTTTCTTT
. TRBJ1-4 . TRBV4-1 CASSPYRRSVEKLFF TGCGCCAGCAGCCCATACAGGCGTAGTGTCGAAAAACTGTTTTTT
. TRBJ1-3 . TRBV28 CASSWSSGNTIYF TGTGCCAGCAGTTGGAGCTCTGGAAACACCATATATTTT
. TRBJ1-3 TRBD1 TRBV2 CASSVGDRGAGNTIYF TGTGCCAGCAGTGTAGGGGACAGGGGGGCAGGAAACACCATATATTTT
. TRBJ1-2 TRBD1 TRBV19 CASSIRTGFGGYTF TGTGCCAGTAGTATAAGGACAGGGTTCGGCGGCTACACCTTC
. TRBJ2-1 TRBD2 TRBV5-1 CASSSGLAGGPYEQFF TGCGCCAGCAGCTCCGGACTAGCGGGAGGGCCCTATGAGCAGTTCTTC
few TRBJ2-7 TRBD1 TRBV6-5 CASRFLETGGEDF TGTGCCAGTAGGTTCTTGGAGACAGGGGGCGAGGACTTC
. TRBJ1-3 . TRBV11-2 CASSLLSHFSGNTIYF TGTGCCAGCAGCTTACTTTCGCACTTCTCTGGAAACACCATATATTTT
. TRBJ2-5 . TRBV6-5 CASSYSSENPQETQYF TGTGCCAGCAGTTACTCTAGCGAGAATCCCCAAGAGACCCAGTACTTC
. TRBJ2-1 . TRBV28 CASSLILISRSPYNEQFF TGTGCCAGCAGTTTAATACTGATCTCTCGGAGCCCCTACAATGAGCAGTTCTTC
. TRBJ2-1 TRBD1 TRBV18 CASGGQGIYEQFF TGTGCCAGCGGGGGACAGGGGATATATGAGCAGTTCTTC
. TRBJ1-4 . TRBV28 CASGLGGVGKLFF TGTGCCAGCGGCCTGGGGGGGGTGGGAAAACTGTTTTTT
few TRBJ2-3 . TRBV27 CASSLGAQITDTQYF TGTGCCAGCAGTTTGGGGGCGCAAATCACAGATACGCAGTATTTT
. TRBJ1-1 . TRBV30 CAWSVQTEAFF TGTGCCTGGAGTGTACAAACTGAAGCTTTCTTT
. TRBJ2-7 TRBD2 TRBV5-4 CASSSGLAGGEQYF TGTGCCAGCAGCTCGGGACTAGCGGGAGGCGAGCAGTACTTC
. TRBJ2-7 . TRBV5-1 CASSKDKTYEQYF TGCGCCAGCAGCAAAGACAAAACCTACGAGCAGTACTTC
. TRBJ2-1 TRBD2 TRBV4-2 CASSSLASIKSEQFF TGTGCCAGCAGCTCACTAGCGTCTATTAAGAGTGAGCAGTTCTTC
. TRBJ1-4 . TRBV9 CASSQNIGGYNEKLFF TGTGCCAGCAGCCAAAACATCGGAGGTTATAATGAAAAACTGTTTTTT
. TRBJ2-3 TRBD2 TRBV7-3 CASSTGLAADTQYF TGTGCCAGCAGCACGGGACTAGCGGCAGATACGCAGTATTTT
once TRBJ2-2 TRBD2 TRBV27 CASSLSGTSWSTGELFF TGTGCCAGCAGTTTATCCGGGACTAGCTGGAGCACCGGGGAGCTGTTTTTT
. TRBJ2-5 . TRBV12-5 CASGLLSTGGMETQYF TGTGCTAGTGGTTTGCTCTCCACGGGGGGCATGGAGACCCAGTACTTC
. TRBJ1-2 TRBD1 TRBV6-5 CASRPRDRGSGYTF TGTGCCAGCAGACCCAGGGACAGGGGATCTGGCTACACCTTC
. TRBJ1-4 TRBD1 TRBV18 CASSPPGTGGINEKLFF TGTGCCAGCTCACCACCAGGAACAGGGGGTATCAATGAAAAACTGTTTTTT
. TRBJ1-1 TRBD1 TRBV5-1 CASSFWDRNTEAFF TGCGCCAGCAGCTTCTGGGACAGGAACACTGAAGCTTTCTTT
. TRBJ2-7 . TRBV5-1 CASSTGNPGSYEQYF TGCGCCAGCAGCACGGGAAATCCAGGCTCCTACGAGCAGTACTTC
. TRBJ2-7 . TRBV6-5 CASYHTGSFYEQYF TGTGCCAGCTATCACACAGGGTCCTTCTACGAGCAGTACTTC